This record concerns one T cell receptor (beta chain) sequence. Primers: 60 Vbeta forward and 13 Jbeta reverse. Assay used: immunoSEQ multiplex PCR; TCRdb lists only in-frame clones, some missing. The sample includes some 140,000 clones, more than 70% seen only once; the top ten take 3.1%. V gave up 3 bases and J gave up 0 bases, with 3 bases separating them. Germline V gene sequence: CDR1 SGDLS, CDR2 YYNGEE. CDR3 length: 12 amino acids. These data belong to a study of cytomegalovirus exposure and HLA in healthy donors. V gene TRBV9 combines with J gene TRBJ2-5; D uncertain. What was sequenced was PBMCs. The clonotype was recovered from a man aged 35-49 years in good health and CMV-seronegative. This chain's CDR3 is CASSANQETQYF. Written as DNA, the CDR3 is TGTGCCAGCAGCGCTAACCAAGAGACCCAGTACTTC.